This TCR beta chain was observed in a study of blood T cell repertoires in COVID-19. Germline V gene sequence: CDR1 MGHDK, CDR2 SYGVNS. V dropped 4 bases and J dropped 5 bases, with 14 bases sitting between them. The CDR3 spans 14 residues. Authors' methods: Reference gene primer amplification yielded estimated nucleated cell counts. Clones were sequenced by immunoSEQ multiplex PCR, and TCRdb holds only the in-frame ones, with some missing. The D gene and trimming were derived from the DNA, and the V and J assignments and clone size from that table. The table has 130,000 or so clones, around 89% seen once.

The sequence came from a man aged 45-60 years with active or convalescent COVID-19. The chain is built from TRBV25-1 and TRBJ1-1, with no clear D. Material for sequencing was peripheral blood. In nucleotides, the CDR3 is TGTGCCAGCAGTGGGCATTGGGCGCGAACTGAAGCTTTCTTT. It is translated as CASSGHWARTEAFF.